Here is one T cell receptor (beta chain) with its context. Authors' processing steps: Scientists estimated how many nucleated cells there were by amplifying reference gene primers. Clones were read by immunoSEQ multiplex PCR, and TCRdb kept only the in-frame ones, dropping some. Clone size and V and J calls were adopted from that table, with D and trimming inferred from the DNA. The sample lists approximately 380,000 clones; roughly 85% were seen once. This entry is derived from a study of blood T cell repertoires in COVID-19. V lost 5 bases and J lost 2; bases outside the gene matches: 5. This CDR3 has 14 residues. The germline gives CDR1 LNHNV, CDR2 YYDKDF (reference sequence).

The V gene is TRBV15, the J gene TRBJ2-7, with 8 bases that match TRBD1. The source is a woman under 30 with acute or convalescent COVID-19. The sequenced sample consisted of peripheral blood. CDR3 nucleotides: TGTGCCACCAGCGTCAACAGGGGGACCTACGAGCAGTACTTC. Its protein is CATSVNRGTYEQYF.